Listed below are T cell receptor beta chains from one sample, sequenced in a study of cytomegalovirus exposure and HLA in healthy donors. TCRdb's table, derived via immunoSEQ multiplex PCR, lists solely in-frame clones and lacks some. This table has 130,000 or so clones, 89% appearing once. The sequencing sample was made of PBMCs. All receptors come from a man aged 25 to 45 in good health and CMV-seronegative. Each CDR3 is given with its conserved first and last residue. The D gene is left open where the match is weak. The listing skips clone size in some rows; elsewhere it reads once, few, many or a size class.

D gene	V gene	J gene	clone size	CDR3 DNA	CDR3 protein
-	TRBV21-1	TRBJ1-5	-	TGTGCCAGCAGCAAAGTAGCCAGAAGCAATCAGCCCCAGCATTTT	CASSKVARSNQPQHF
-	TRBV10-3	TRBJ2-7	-	TGTGCCATCAGTGCCACGACTGCAACCTACGAGCAGTACTTC	CAISATTATYEQYF
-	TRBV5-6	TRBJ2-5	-	TGTGCCAGCAGCTTGAGCTCGGGGGAGACCCAGTACTTC	CASSLSSGETQYF
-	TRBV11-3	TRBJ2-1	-	TGTGCCAGCAGCGCCTTAGGGGGGACAGCTGAGCAGTTCTTC	CASSALGGTAEQFF
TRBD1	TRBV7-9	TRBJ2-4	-	TGTGCCAGCAGTCGACAGGGCCAGAACATTCAGTACTTC	CASSRQGQNIQYF
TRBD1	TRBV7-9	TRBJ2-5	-	TGTGCCAGCAACTCACAGGGGGATTTAGAGACCCAGTACTTC	CASNSQGDLETQYF
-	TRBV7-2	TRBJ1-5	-	TGTGCCAGCAGATTTACAGGGATAACGGATCAGCCCCAGCATTTT	CASRFTGITDQPQHF
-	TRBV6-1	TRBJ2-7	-	TGTGCCAGCAGTGATTGGGACGGGGGAAACGAGCAGTACTTC	CASSDWDGGNEQYF
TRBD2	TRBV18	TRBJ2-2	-	TGTGCCAGCTCACCACTCCCAGCGGGAGCGAACACCGGGGAGCTGTTTTTT	CASSPLPAGANTGELFF
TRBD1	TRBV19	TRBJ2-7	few	TGTGCCAGTAGTACCTGGGACAGGTTCTACGAGCAGTACTTC	CASSTWDRFYEQYF
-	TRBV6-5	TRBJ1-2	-	TGTGCCAGCAGTTTTCGTCGTCCACAGGACGGCTACACCTTC	CASSFRRPQDGYTF
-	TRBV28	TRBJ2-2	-	TGTGCCAGCAGTCAGCGGTCGAACACCGGGGAGCTGTTTTTT	CASSQRSNTGELFF
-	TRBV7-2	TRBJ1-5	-	TGTGCCAGCAGCTTAGGAGGGGGTCAGCCCCAGCATTTT	CASSLGGGQPQHF
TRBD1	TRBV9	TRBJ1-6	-	TGTGCCAGCAGAGAGGGACAGCTTCATAATTCACCCCTCCACTTT	CASREGQLHNSPLHF
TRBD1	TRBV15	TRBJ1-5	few	TGTGCCACCAGCAGTACAGGGGGACAGCCCCAGCATTTT	CATSSTGGQPQHF
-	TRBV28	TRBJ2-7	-	TGTGCCAGCAGTTTATTACAACCCTACGAGCAGTACTTC	CASSLLQPYEQYF
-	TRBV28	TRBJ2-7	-	TGTGCCAGCAGTTTATCCGGCGGGGCGGCGGGGTCGTACGAGCAGTACTTC	CASSLSGGAAGSYEQYF
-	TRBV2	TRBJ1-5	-	TGTGCCAGCAGTGAAACTAACCCCGCGGGGCCCCAGCATTTT	CASSETNPAGPQHF
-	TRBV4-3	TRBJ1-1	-	TGCGCCAGCAGCAAGGGGGTGGGGGCTGTCGGGAACACTGAAGCTTTCTTT	CASSKGVGAVGNTEAFF
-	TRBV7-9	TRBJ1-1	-	TGTGCCAGCAGCTTGGGACACCTGAACACTGAAGCTTTCTTT	CASSLGHLNTEAFF
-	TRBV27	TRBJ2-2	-	TGTGCCAGCAGTCTCGACCTAGACACCGGGGAGCTGTTTTTT	CASSLDLDTGELFF
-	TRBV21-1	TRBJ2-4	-	TGTGCCAGCAGCAAAGGAGGGTCGGGAAACATTCAGTACTTC	CASSKGGSGNIQYF
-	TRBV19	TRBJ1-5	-	TGTGCCAGTAGTATAGGCCCTAAACAGCCCCAGCATTTT	CASSIGPKQPQHF
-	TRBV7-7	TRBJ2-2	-	TGTGCCAGCAGCTCTAGCTGGGCCGGGGAGCTGTTTTTT	CASSSSWAGELFF
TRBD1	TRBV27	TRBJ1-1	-	TGTGCCAGCAGTTTATCGTACAGGGGGGTGGGTGAAGCTTTCTTT	CASSLSYRGVGEAFF
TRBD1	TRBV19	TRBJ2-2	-	TGTGCCACCCGGGACAGGGCGTACGAAGACGGGGAGCTGTTTTTT	CATRDRAYEDGELFF
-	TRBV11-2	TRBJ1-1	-	TGTGCCAGCACCCTTGTGGGGGGCACTGAAGCTTTCTTT	CASTLVGGTEAFF
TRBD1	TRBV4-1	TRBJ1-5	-	TGCGCCAGCAGCCCGACCCCCCAGGGGGTGGGTCAGCCCCAGCATTTT	CASSPTPQGVGQPQHF
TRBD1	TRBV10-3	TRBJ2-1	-	TGTGCCGCCGGGACAGGGTTTCAGAATGAGCAGTTCTTC	CAAGTGFQNEQFF
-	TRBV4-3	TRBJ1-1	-	TGCGCCAGCAGCCTTACCGGGGGGTCGGCTTTCTTT	CASSLTGGSAFF
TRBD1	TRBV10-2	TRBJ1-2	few	TGCGCCAGCAGCGGGACAGAACGGTATGGCTACACCTTC	CASSGTERYGYTF
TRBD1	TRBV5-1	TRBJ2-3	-	TGCGCCAGCAGCTTAGACGGCTTAATGGGACAGCGCACAGATACGCAGTATTTT	CASSLDGLMGQRTDTQYF
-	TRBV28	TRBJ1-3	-	TGTGCCAGCAGTTTTCCGGACATGGACACCATATATTTT	CASSFPDMDTIYF
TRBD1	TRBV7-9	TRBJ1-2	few	TGTGCCAGCAGCGACGTTAGCAGGGGGCGCTCGGACTATGGCTACACCTTC	CASSDVSRGRSDYGYTF
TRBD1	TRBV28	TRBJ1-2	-	TGTGCCAGCAGCTCAGGGACAGCTCTAGCTAACTATGGCTACACCTTC	CASSSGTALANYGYTF
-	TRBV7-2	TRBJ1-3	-	TGTGCCAGCAGCGCCTCCGCGCGGGGAATCTCTGGAAACACCATATATTTT	CASSASARGISGNTIYF
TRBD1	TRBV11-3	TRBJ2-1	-	TGTGCCAGCAGCCGACAGGGGGCAACCTACAATGAGCAGTTCTTC	CASSRQGATYNEQFF
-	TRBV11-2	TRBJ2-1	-	TGTGCCAGCAGCTTATCGGCCAGGCCAACCTACAATGAGCAGTTCTTC	CASSLSARPTYNEQFF
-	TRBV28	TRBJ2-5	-	TGTGCCAGCAGTTTTATGGAGACCCAGTACTTC	CASSFMETQYF